A selection of T cell receptor beta chains follows, all from one sample in a study of T cells after yellow fever vaccination. TCRdb independently ran MiXCR on the 5' RACE reads; one entry per CDR3 protein. Among some 350,000 distinct CDR3 sequences listed, around 10% were seen once. The material was PBMCs, obtained on the day of the first yellow fever vaccination. These receptors were obtained from a young man who received the YFV17D yellow fever vaccine. The conserved cysteine and the conserved F or W are not part of the CDR3 here.

ASSSPFGGGGKNEQF	TRBJ2-1	TRBV4-1
AIQGEYEPQH	TRBJ1-5	TRBV24-1
SASSRTQADTQY	TRBJ2-3	TRBV20-1
ASSFHNEQF	TRBJ2-1	TRBV7-2
ASSSQGMRTPLH	TRBJ1-6	TRBV5-4
ASSEDGTSGYNEQF	TRBJ2-1	TRBV7-3
ASSVEGSSGANVLT	TRBJ2-6	TRBV9
ASSAPGQGAEGNTIY	TRBJ1-3	TRBV7-9
ASRERLAGNEQF	TRBJ2-1	TRBV5-1
ASSLGQEVSPLH	TRBJ1-6	TRBV5-1
ATSSLTSWNSYNEQF	TRBJ2-1	TRBV15
AGNRGPNTEAF	TRBJ1-1	TRBV10-2
ASRPDRYYNEQF	TRBJ2-1	TRBV12-3/TRBV12-4
SADRGGQPQH	TRBJ1-5	TRBV20-1
ASSASLYRADTQY	TRBJ2-3	TRBV9
ASSSGTGGGGEQF	TRBJ2-1	TRBV6-5
ASSLTLVNTEAF	TRBJ1-1	TRBV7-2
TSNPAGFFRYEQY	TRBJ2-7	TRBV1
ASRETVYSNQPQH	TRBJ1-5	TRBV6-2/TRBV6-3
ASSLGRTSGSETQY	TRBJ2-5	TRBV5-1
ASSPGGGVDTQY	TRBJ2-3	TRBV12-3/TRBV12-4
ASSLTWGGRRVTGELF	TRBJ2-2	TRBV11-2
ASSDLGQGRDGYT	TRBJ1-2	TRBV25-1
ASSLVFLSTDTQY	TRBJ2-3	TRBV5-1
ASSQETPLSSYEQY	TRBJ2-7	TRBV4-2
ASSYAGVTEAF	TRBJ1-1	TRBV6-6
ASSLVVASGGPFYEQY	TRBJ2-7	TRBV12-3/TRBV12-4
ASSLESNGEQF	TRBJ2-1	TRBV11-2
ASRGRTDTQY	TRBJ2-3	TRBV2
ASSLAETAGELF	TRBJ2-2	TRBV7-8
ASSSSGTHTGELF	TRBJ2-2	TRBV7-2
ASSQGTGTREKLF	TRBJ1-4	TRBV4-3
ASSYLVPGELF	TRBJ2-2	TRBV6-5
ASSLTPGLQETQY	TRBJ2-5	TRBV12-3/TRBV12-4
ASSLVGGPENEQF	TRBJ2-1	TRBV5-1
ASSQGGDGGGTQY	TRBJ2-3	TRBV4-1
ASSQDKLLLNTEAF	TRBJ1-1	TRBV4-3
ASRGQGVHQPQH	TRBJ1-5	TRBV6-2/TRBV6-3
ASSYRGGFEAF	TRBJ1-1	TRBV6-5
ASKTGGGLTNQPQH	TRBJ1-5	TRBV27
ASSPGRANEKLF	TRBJ1-4	TRBV5-1
ASSWPDEQY	TRBJ2-7	TRBV6-2/TRBV6-3
AITSQAGYTGELF	TRBJ2-2	TRBV10-3